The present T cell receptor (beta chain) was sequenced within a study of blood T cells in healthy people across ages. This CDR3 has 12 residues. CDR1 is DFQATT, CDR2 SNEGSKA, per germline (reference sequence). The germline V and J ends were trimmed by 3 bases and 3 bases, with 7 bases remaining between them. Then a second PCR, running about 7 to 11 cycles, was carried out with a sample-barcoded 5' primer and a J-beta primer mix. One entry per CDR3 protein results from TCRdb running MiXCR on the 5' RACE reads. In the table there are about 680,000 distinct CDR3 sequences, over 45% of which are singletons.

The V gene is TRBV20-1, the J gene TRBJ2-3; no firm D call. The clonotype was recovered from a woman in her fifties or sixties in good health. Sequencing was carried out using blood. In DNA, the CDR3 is TGCAGTGCTAGCGGGCAGACAGATACGCAGTATTTT. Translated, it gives CSASGQTDTQYF.